The 31 T cell receptor beta chains in this list originate from one sample, sequenced in a study of technical replicates of blood from several donors. TCRdb's table, derived via immunoSEQ multiplex PCR, lists solely in-frame clones and lacks some. The sample contains roughly 60,000 clones, about 94% of which appear only once. The sequenced sample was PBMCs. The receptors here all came from a human donor in good health. Some clones in this sample may be carry-over from other donors' samples.

This clone was observed a single time. The J gene is TRBJ1-4, the V gene TRBV7-9; 9 bases map to TRBD1. In germline, CDR1 is SEHNR, CDR2 FQNEAQ (reference sequence). V lost 2 bases to trimming and J lost 5 bases; unmatched junction nucleotides: 6. This CDR3 is 16 amino acids long. As DNA, the CDR3 is TGTGCCAGCAGCTTAACCACCGGGACAGGGAATGAAAAACTGTTTTTT. Translation: CASSLTTGTGNEKLFF. Using reference TRBV7-9 and TRBJ1-4 for the parts outside the CDR3, the full variable domain is DTGVSQNPRHKITKRGQNVTFRCDPISEHNRLYWYRQTLGQGPEFLTYFQNEAQLEKSRLLSDRFSAERPKGSFSTLEIQRTEQGDSAMYLCASSLTTGTGNEKLFFGSGTQLSVL.

This chain joins TRBV19 and TRBJ2-5, with 7 positions matching TRBD2. CDR3 length: 15 residues. J was trimmed by 3 bases and V by 6 bases; bases with no gene match: 10. The germline gives CDR1 LNHDA, CDR2 SQIVND (reference sequence). DNA of the CDR3: TGTGCCAGTAGCAAGATCAGTGGGGGGGAAGAGACCCAGTACTTC. Translated, it gives CASSKISGGEETQYF.

The chain has TRBV7-9 and TRBJ2-3, with D possibly TRBD2 on 6 matching bases. The CDR3 is made up of 15 amino acids. Trimming pared 6 bases from V and 0 bases from J, leaving 13 bases between. Germline V gene lookup returns CDR1 SEHNR and CDR2 FQNEAQ (reference sequence). CDR3 loop: CASSHRDSSTDTQYF. CDR3 nucleotide sequence: TGTGCCAGCAGTCACCGGGACTCCAGCACAGATACGCAGTATTTT.

The chain joins TRBV21-1 to TRBJ2-4; the table calls TRBD2, which could not be checked here. TRBV21-1 is classified as a pseudogene. CDR3 size: 16 residues. The chain's CDR3 is CASISYLLAGENIQYF. The CDR3, as DNA: TGTGCCAGCATCAGCTACCTACTAGCGGGGGAAAACATTCAGTACTTC.

The genes are TRBV6-5 and TRBJ1-1; TRBD1 matches at 9 bases. Germline V gene sequence: CDR1 MNHEY, CDR2 SVGAGI. V lost 4 bases, J lost 4 bases, and 10 bases stayed unmatched. The CDR3 covers 16 residues. The CDR3 coding sequence is TGTGCCAGCAGTTCCCAACAGGGGGCGAGAATCACTGAAGCTTTCTTT. It encodes CASSSQQGARITEAFF.

The J gene is TRBJ1-4, the V gene TRBV7-6; 8 bases are a match to TRBD1. CDR1 SGHVS and CDR2 FNYEAQ come from the germline V gene. This CDR3 is 16 amino acids long. V was pared by 5 bases and J by 5 bases, with 10 bases of the junction left unmatched. The CDR3 nucleotides are TGTGCCAGCAGCAGCCCGACAGGGGCGGTGAATGAAAAACTGTTTTTT. Translation gives CASSSPTGAVNEKLFF.

Here the CDR3 DNA reads TGCGCCAGCAGCCGAGGGCAGGGGGTTGGTCAAGAGACCCAGTACTTC. Protein sequence: CASSRGQGVGQETQYF. The chain carries TRBV4-3 and TRBJ2-5, with 7 bases that match TRBD1. V trimming: 4 bases; J trimming: 2 bases; junction bases outside the gene matches: 10. The length of the CDR3 is 16 residues. Germline CDR1 LGHNA, CDR2 YSLEER.

For this clone: Distinct nucleotide sequences in the sample also encode this CDR3. This chain joins TRBV4-1 and TRBJ2-7, with no clear D. There are 15 residues in the CDR3. The V and J ends lost 0 bases and 3 bases respectively, with 12 bases between them. Germline CDR1 MGHRA, CDR2 YSYEKL. This chain's CDR3 is CASSQDPGTDYEQYF. The CDR3 bases are TGCGCCAGCAGCCAAGATCCCGGTACTGACTACGAGCAGTACTTC.

The V gene is TRBV7-8, the J gene TRBJ2-7; TRBD2 might be the D (5 bases). Per the germline V gene, CDR1 is SGHVS and CDR2 is FQNEAQ. The ends were cut back, 2 bases at V and 2 bases at J, with 7 bases in the middle. The CDR3 length is 13 residues. This CDR3 is CASSLMTTYEQYF. As DNA, the CDR3 is TGTGCCAGCAGCTTAATGACTACCTACGAGCAGTACTTC.

The chain joins TRBV6-5 to TRBJ1-1; tentatively, D is TRBD1 (5 bases). The CDR3 extends over 15 amino acids. The ends were cut back, 5 bases at V and 0 bases at J, with 13 bases in the middle. The germline V gene has CDR1 MNHEY and CDR2 SVGAGI. CDR3 nucleotide sequence: TGTGCCAGCAGTCCGGGGGTTTGGATGAACACTGAAGCTTTCTTT. Translation gives CASSPGVWMNTEAFF.

V and J are TRBV4-1 and TRBJ2-3, with 10 bases fitting TRBD2. Germline trimming cut 1 base from V and 4 bases from J; bases unmatched to any gene: 5. This CDR3 is 16 amino acids long. Germline V gene sequence: CDR1 MGHRA, CDR2 YSYEKL. Written as DNA, the CDR3 is TGCGCCAGCAGCCAAGGGCAGCGGGGGGGATCAGATACGCAGTATTTT. The encoded protein is CASSQGQRGGSDTQYF.

The chain carries TRBV7-8 and TRBJ1-5, with D hard to call. CDR1 is SGHVS and CDR2 is FQNEAQ in the germline V gene. Deletions cut 1 base from V and 0 bases from J, with 10 bases between. This CDR3 contains 16 residues. The CDR3 nucleotides are TGTGCCAGCAGCTTAGTTGCCCGGGGTAGCAATCAGCCCCAGCATTTT. Protein product: CASSLVARGSNQPQHF.

The J gene is TRBJ1-5, the V gene TRBV30; TRBD1 agrees at 11 bases. The CDR3 length is 15 residues. J lost 6 bases, V lost 3 bases, and 7 bases had no gene match. The germline V gene has CDR1 GTSNPN and CDR2 SVGIG (reference sequence). CDR3: CAWSLGTGGSQPQHF. As DNA, the CDR3 is TGTGCCTGGAGCTTGGGGACAGGGGGTAGTCAGCCCCAGCATTTT. Full variable domain (missing parts from reference TRBV30 and TRBJ1-5): SQTIHQWPATLVQPVGSPLSLECTVEGTSNPNLYWYRQAAGRGLQLLFYSVGIGQISSEVPQNLSASRPQDRQFILSSKKLLLSDSGFYLCAWSLGTGGSQPQHFGDGTRLSIL.

The J gene is TRBJ1-6, the V gene TRBV6-5; TRBD1 might be the D (6 bases). The V and J ends lost 5 bases and 10 bases respectively, with 18 bases between them. Germline V gene sequence: CDR1 MNHEY, CDR2 SVGAGI. The CDR3 sequence is 15 residues long. CDR3 sequence: CASSLGGGKGSPLHF. CDR3 coding DNA: TGTGCCAGCAGTCTAGGGGGGGGAAAAGGATCACCCCTCCACTTT.

The chain carries TRBV18 and TRBJ2-3; 11 bases fit TRBD2. CDR3 length: 15 amino acids. The V segment lost 6 bases and the J segment 2 bases; nucleotides outside the gene matches: 4. Germline assignment: CDR1 KGHSH and CDR2 LQKENI. CDR3: CASSASGGITDTQYF. CDR3 DNA sequence: TGTGCCAGCTCGGCTAGCGGGGGGATCACAGATACGCAGTATTTT.

The CDR3: CASRETGVQDTQYF. CDR3 DNA: TGTGCCAGCAGGGAAACAGGGGTTCAAGATACGCAGTATTTT. The chain couples TRBV6-4 to TRBJ2-3, with TRBD1 matching 7 bases. The V gene end was trimmed by 6 bases and the J gene end by 5 bases; junction bases not matched to a gene: 8. Per germline, CDR1 MRHNA and CDR2 SNTAGT. CDR3 length: 14 residues.

The CDR3 sequence: CASSLTGGNSPLHF. The DNA of the CDR3 is TGTGCCAGCAGCTTAACAGGGGGTAATTCACCCCTCCACTTT. The chain carries TRBV13 and TRBJ1-6; 8 positions agree with TRBD1. The CDR3 extends over 14 amino acids. CDR1 is PRHDT, CDR2 FYEKMQ, per germline (reference sequence). Trimming at V came to 2 bases and at J to 6 bases, leaving 0 bases not matched to a gene.

This clone was seen only a few times. V is TRBV4-2 and J is TRBJ2-5; TRBD2 agrees at 9 bases. Losses at the gene ends were 3 bases for V and 2 bases for J; bases not matched to a gene: 4. Germline V CDR1 and CDR2: LGHNA, YNFKEQ. The CDR3 spans 15 residues. The CDR3 DNA follows: TGTGCCAGCAGCCAGTGGACTAGCGCTCAAGAGACCCAGTACTTC. This encodes CASSQWTSAQETQYF.

This clone appeared a single time. The chain employs TRBV7-7 and TRBJ2-5; 7 bases line up with TRBD2. With V trimmed by 1 base and J by 2 bases, 4 bases remained unmatched. The CDR3 consists of 15 residues. Germline assignment: CDR1 SSHAT and CDR2 FNYEAQ (reference sequence). CDR3: CASSLVLADQETQYF. The DNA of the CDR3 is TGTGCCAGCAGCTTAGTGCTAGCGGATCAAGAGACCCAGTACTTC.

This sequence joins TRBV25-1 and TRBJ2-7, with 7 bases lining up with TRBD2. Germline V gives CDR1 MGHDK, CDR2 SYGVNS. V lost 7 bases, J lost 0 bases, and 15 bases stayed unmatched. CDR3 size: 17 residues. CDR3 bases: TGTGCCAGCACGGGGCTAGCGGAGGGAGGGAGCTCCTACGAGCAGTACTTC. It translates to CASTGLAEGGSSYEQYF.

This chain joins TRBV7-2 and TRBJ2-1; D gene uncertain. CDR3 length equals 12 residues. CDR1 SGHTA and CDR2 FQGNSA come from the germline V gene. Trimming took 10 bases from V and 3 from J, leaving 10 bases between them. Written as DNA, the CDR3 is TGTGCCACCTCGCCCGGCTACAATGAGCAGTTCTTC. Its protein product is CATSPGYNEQFF.

V usage is TRBV2 and J usage is TRBJ2-3, with a tentative D call TRBD2 (5 bases). Germline CDR1 is SNHLY and CDR2 is FYNNEI. The CDR3 totals 14 residues. V was trimmed by 2 bases and J by 0 bases, leaving 6 bases between them. CDR3 in amino acids: CASSETGSTDTQYF. In nucleotides, the CDR3 is TGTGCCAGCAGTGAAACGGGGAGCACAGATACGCAGTATTTT.

The rearrangement uses TRBV29-1 and TRBJ2-7; possible D gene TRBD2, 5 bases. The CDR3 covers 11 residues. Germline V gene sequence: CDR1 SQVTM, CDR2 ANQGSEA. V gave up 1 base and J gave up 6 bases, with 7 bases separating them. The CDR3 sequence: CSVEVAFEQYF. The CDR3 bases are TGCAGCGTTGAAGTAGCGTTCGAGCAGTACTTC.

V usage is TRBV7-8 and J usage is TRBJ2-5; 10 positions match TRBD1. Germline V gene sequence: CDR1 SGHVS, CDR2 FQNEAQ. This CDR3 comprises 15 residues. Trimming removed 6 bases from V and 5 bases from J; junction bases left unmatched: 9. The CDR3: CASSPGTGDLETQYF. The DNA of the CDR3 is TGTGCCAGCAGTCCCGGGACAGGGGATTTGGAGACCCAGTACTTC.

The chain carries TRBV30 and TRBJ2-7; a possible D gene is TRBD1 (6 bases). Germline loops: CDR1 GTSNPN, CDR2 SVGIG (reference sequence). Trimming cost V 2 bases and J 0 bases, with 14 bases left between them. This CDR3 spans 15 amino acids. CDR3 protein: CAWSPNRANSYEQYF. The CDR3, as DNA: TGTGCCTGGAGTCCCAACAGGGCCAACTCCTACGAGCAGTACTTC.

The chain is built from TRBV15 and TRBJ2-3; 8 bases are shared with TRBD2. The CDR3 extends over 16 amino acids. From germline, CDR1 is LNHNV and CDR2 YYDKDF (reference sequence). The ends lost 3 bases at V and 5 bases at J; junction bases unmatched: 10. DNA of the CDR3: TGTGCCACCAGCAGCCATGCGGCCAGCGGGGGAGATACGCAGTATTTT. Translating gives CATSSHAASGGDTQYF.

The V call is TRBV29-1, the J call TRBJ1-2, with TRBD1 as a possible D gene (6 bases). With 6 bases removed from V and 0 bases from J, the gap between germline ends came to 26 bases. CDR1 and CDR2 from the germline V gene are SQVTM and ANQGSEA. The CDR3 totals 18 residues. CDR3 DNA sequence: TGCAGCGTCGATCTAGGTGGGGAGACGACAGGAGCTAACTATGGCTACACCTTC. This translates into CSVDLGGETTGANYGYTF. The full variable domain, rest sourced from reference TRBV29-1 and TRBJ1-2, is SAVISQKPSRDICQRGTSLTIQCQVDSQVTMMFWYRQQPGQSLTLIATANQGSEATYESGFVIDKFPISRPNLTFSTLTVSNMSPEDSSIYLCSVDLGGETTGANYGYTFGSGTRLTVV.

The rearrangement joins TRBV4-3 to TRBJ2-7, with 8 bases that match TRBD1. The CDR3 is made up of 16 amino acids. Germline-derived CDR1 and CDR2 are LGHNA and YSLEER. V lost 0 bases, J lost 1 base, and 5 bases stayed unmatched. The DNA for the CDR3 is TGCGCCAGCAGCCAAGACTCGACAGGGGATTCCTACGAGCAGTACTTC. This codes for CASSQDSTGDSYEQYF.

This rearrangement joins TRBV4-1 to TRBJ2-2; D unresolved. Between the trimmed V and J ends, which lost 0 bases and 5 bases, there was a span of 16 bases. This CDR3 contains 17 residues. The germline V gene encodes CDR1 MGHRA and CDR2 YSYEKL. For the CDR3, the DNA is TGCGCCAGCAGCCAAGAATGGCCACTCCTAGGTACCGGGGAGCTGTTTTTT. It translates to CASSQEWPLLGTGELFF.

The chain has TRBV6-5 and TRBJ1-5; TRBD1 matches 7 bases. Germline CDR1 and CDR2: MNHEY and SVGAGI. With 6 bases clipped from V and 5 bases from J, the junction kept 10 bases outside the gene matches. This CDR3 has 15 residues. The CDR3 nucleotides read TGTGCCAGCAGCCCCAATGGACAGGTTCATCAGCCCCAGCATTTT. It specifies CASSPNGQVHQPQHF.

DNA for the CDR3: TGTGCCAGCAGCGAGATGGGACTAGTGGCAGATACGCAGTATTTT. This codes for CASSEMGLVADTQYF. The genes are TRBV9 and TRBJ2-3, with 8 bases identical to TRBD2. Germline V gene sequence: CDR1 SGDLS, CDR2 YYNGEE. The CDR3 sequence is 15 residues long. Trimming at V came to 3 bases and at J to 4 bases, leaving 7 bases not matched to a gene. The variable domain in full, completed from reference TRBV9 and TRBJ2-3, reads DSGVTQTPKHLITATGQRVTLRCSPRSGDLSVYWYQQSLDQGLQFLIQYYNGEERAKGNILERFSAQQFPDLHSELNLSSLELGDSALYFCASSEMGLVADTQYFGPGTRLTVL.